This T cell receptor beta chain was recovered during a study of shared clonotypes between healthy human individuals (dated by TCRdb to 2020 to 2021). With regard to the full study: The cohort included three men and two women between 18 and 49 years of age. For each donor, CD4 naive and CD4 memory were each run on three plates, CD8 naive on two plates, and CD8 memory on one plate. The study deeply sequenced blood TCR repertoires of several healthy adults to estimate repertoire size and the extent of clonotype sharing between individuals. Different laboratories and diverse techniques were used to prepare libraries and sequence TCR repertoires, to increase sequencing depth and limit assay-specific biases. Leukapheresis yielded between about 0.94 and 8.9 billion PBMCs per donor. The paper as a whole reports these results and caveats: Sampling was limited to blood, and TCR repertoires in tissue likely differ from TCR repertoires in blood. Across a few donors, 5% to 6% of naive CD4, roughly 3.5% of naive CD8, around 2.1% of memory CD4, and about 0.4% of memory CD8 clonotypes were shared. Because the study included only a small number of donors, the genetic and exposure-history diversity represented was limited. Incomplete sequencing was indicated by rarefaction of sorted-subset datasets, despite the large sequencing depth. Pairwise subsampling led to the expectation that sequencing depth would affect the degree of clonotype sharing among donors. Estimated clonotype richness was generally larger for naive than for memory subsets. Higher generation probabilities were observed for clonotypes shared by all four sorted-subset donors than for non-shared clonotypes.

Healthy HIV-negative adults with no recently reported acute infections or vaccinations were included as donors. Every donor was a Caucasian adult residing in Nashville, Tennessee, USA. Magnetic negative selection was used to enrich CD4+ T cells, after which naive cells were positively selected on CD45RA and the negative fraction became the memory subset. Blood was obtained by leukapheresis, after which PBMCs were separated by Ficoll-Histopaque density gradient centrifugation and cryopreserved in liquid nitrogen vapor phase. Analytical flow cytometry was used to check the purity and quantity of every magnetically sorted T cell population. Genomic DNA was isolated from each sorted fraction and quantified by UV absorbance on a Nanodrop 2000c. The CDR3 goes from the cysteine to the phenylalanine over 15 residues. Here the CDR3 DNA is all that survives: 45 bases in frame from base 1. V and J lose 1 base and 9 bases, and a span of 16 bases separates them. CDR1 KGHSH and CDR2 LQKENI were looked up in the germline V gene.

Using the deep immunoSEQ assay, multiplex PCR amplified TCR CDR3 regions from genomic DNA. Genomic DNA extracted from each cell subset was distributed evenly over all wells of several immunoSEQ 96-well plates, and each plate served as one replicate. For sorted subsets, 200 to 250 ng genomic DNA, equal to about 30,000 T cell genomes, was loaded into each replicate PCR. Purified libraries were measured with a Qubit 3.0 fluorometer, size-checked on a Bioanalyzer 2100, and measured again with the KAPA Library Quantification kit. Each immunoSEQ 96-well plate was sequenced on its own single-read 150-cycle Illumina NextSeq 550 flow cell. On the authors' methods: The immunoSEQ output contained only junctional sequences without quality scores, so filtering could not match that applied to full-length reads. To assign V/J genes and CDR3, sequences were annotated using PyIR, a Python wrapper for IgBLAST v1.9, with IMGT germline references. Reads with weak V/J assignments (E-value above 1e-6), missing CDR3, stop codons, out-of-frame junctions, or ambiguous translated residues were removed. V3J clonotypes were defined as sequences sharing an identical inferred V gene, J gene, and CDR3 amino acid sequence. To compute the percentage overlap between repertoires, the number of shared unique clonotypes was divided by the size of the smaller repertoire. Repertoire richness was assessed with RTK rarefaction, the Chao1 estimator, and Recon v2.1 estimates of unobserved clonotypes. For all TCRbeta clonotypes obtained by the gDNA method from a few donors, generation probabilities were computed with OLGA. TCRdb took this table from immuneACCESS and kept in-frame rearrangements with V and J called. Such tables lack part of the clones; where checked against another copy, unresolved V genes explain under half of the gap, and the rest is unexplained. The V and J calls and clone size come from that table; D and trimming were worked out from the DNA. This sample lists more than 2,000,000 clones; approximately 93% were detected once. The leading ten clones occupy 0.35% to 0.45% of the sample.

Of note for this clone: Its antigen specificity is not known. Within one base of it there is no much larger clone, and no base qualities were kept.

Sequenced sample: naive CD4+ T cells from PBMCs. This specimen's cell subset or site label, per the study, means: CD45RA+ positively selected. Here the chain combines TRBV18 and TRBJ2-1, with the D gene possibly TRBD1 or TRBD2, each one fitting 5 bases. This receptor was obtained from a young man in good health. Some clones in this sample may be carry-over from other donors' samples. The DNA is as follows: TGTGCCAGCTCACCACTCGCAGGGCCGGGAACTGAGCAGTTCTTC. It specifies CASSPLAGPGTEQFF. Beyond the CDR3, the reference TRBV18 and TRBJ2-1 genes provide the residues; the full variable domain reads: NAGVMQNPRHLVRRRGQEARLRCSPMKGHSHVYWYRQLPEEGLKFMVYLQKENIIDESGMPKERFSAEFPKEGPSILRIQQVVRGDSAAYFCASSPLAGPGTEQFFGPGTRLTVL.